This TCR beta chain was sequenced in a study of blood T cell repertoires in COVID-19. The CDR3 has 15 amino acids. The V end lost 7 bases, the J end lost 0 bases, and 13 bases lay between the germline ends. The germline CDR1 and CDR2 sequences are SGHTA and FQGNSA. This table comes from immunoSEQ multiplex PCR, and its TCRdb copy is limited to in-frame clones, with some not included. The repertoire holds a few hundred thousand clones, with approximately 90% as singletons. The receptor was derived from a woman between 40 and 50 years old who had been exposed to COVID-19. The rearrangement uses TRBV7-2 and TRBJ2-1, with D unresolved. The source material was PBMCs or T cells enriched from blood (not recorded which). The DNA of the CDR3 is TGTGCCAGCACCCGCCGGTCGGGCTCCTACAATGAGCAGTTCTTC. It codes for CASTRRSGSYNEQFF.